The rows below give T cell receptor beta chains drawn from one sample of a study of T cell responses to AZD1222 COVID-19 vaccine. Only in-frame clones appear in the TCRdb table, and some are missing; sequencing was by immunoSEQ multiplex PCR. The sample consists of more than 110,000 clones, more than 90% of them appearing once. The sample here was peripheral blood, taken on day 0 of AZD1222 vaccination. The receptors shown here come from an adult in good health. Each CDR3 is given with its conserved first and last residue. Clone sizes are given selectively: once, few, many, or a class where the clone is expanded.

clone_size	v_call	j_call	cdr3_aa
NA	TRBV18	TRBJ2-3	CASSPGLGVGDTQYF
NA	TRBV5-6	TRBJ1-5	CASSSLTLQGAQHF
NA	TRBV12-3/TRBV12-4	TRBJ2-1	CASSDTRSNEQFF
NA	TRBV21-1	TRBJ2-1	CASSKREGRDNEQFF
NA	TRBV28	TRBJ1-2	CASSPPFTF
NA	TRBV7-8	TRBJ1-1	CASSLGSLGAAQNTEAFF
NA	TRBV5-4	TRBJ2-5	CASSQWTVQETQYF
NA	TRBV12-5	TRBJ2-1	CASGLGIAGVREQFF
NA	TRBV25-1	TRBJ1-5	CASSAGNQPQHF
many	TRBV7-9	TRBJ1-4	CASSFLRGNEKLFF
NA	TRBV28	TRBJ1-1	CASSPYRGNTEAFF
NA	TRBV5-5	TRBJ1-4	CASSSVVGFQEKLFF
NA	TRBV5-1	TRBJ2-1	CASSQSGLAGVNEQFF
NA	TRBV6-2/TRBV6-3	TRBJ1-4	CASSYSPHKQAFDEKLFF
NA	TRBV5-1	TRBJ1-5	CASSIETGGNQPQHF
NA	TRBV24-1	TRBJ1-1	CATSEGDRLNTEAFF
NA	TRBV10-1	TRBJ2-2	CASRELAGGGTGELFF
NA	TRBV11-3	TRBJ1-1	CASSLDPTGVTEAFF
NA	TRBV6-4	TRBJ1-5	CASSDSGGVQPQHF
NA	TRBV13	TRBJ2-5	CASSLRGGKETQYF
few	TRBV5-4	TRBJ2-7	CASSFDSGRDYEQYF
NA	TRBV18	TRBJ1-6	CASSPDKDSPLHF